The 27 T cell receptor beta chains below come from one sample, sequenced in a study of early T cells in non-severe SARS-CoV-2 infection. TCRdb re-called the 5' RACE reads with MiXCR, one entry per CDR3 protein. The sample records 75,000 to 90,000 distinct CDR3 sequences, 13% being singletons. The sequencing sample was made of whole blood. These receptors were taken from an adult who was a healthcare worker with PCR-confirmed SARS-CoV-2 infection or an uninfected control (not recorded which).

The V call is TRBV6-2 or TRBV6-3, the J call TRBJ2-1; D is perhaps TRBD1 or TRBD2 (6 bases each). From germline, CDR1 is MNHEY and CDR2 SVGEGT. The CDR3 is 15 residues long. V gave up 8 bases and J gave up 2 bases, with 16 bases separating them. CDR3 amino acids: CASLNGGPPYNEQFF. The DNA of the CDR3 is TGTGCCAGCCTAAACGGGGGCCCTCCCTACAATGAGCAGTTCTTC.

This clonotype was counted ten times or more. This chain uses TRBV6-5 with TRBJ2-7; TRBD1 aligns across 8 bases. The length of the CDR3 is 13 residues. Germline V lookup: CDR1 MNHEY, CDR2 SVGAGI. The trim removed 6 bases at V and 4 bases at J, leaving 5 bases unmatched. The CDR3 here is CASSYDRGYEQYF. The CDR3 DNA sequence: TGTGCCAGCAGCTACGACAGGGGATACGAGCAGTACTTC.

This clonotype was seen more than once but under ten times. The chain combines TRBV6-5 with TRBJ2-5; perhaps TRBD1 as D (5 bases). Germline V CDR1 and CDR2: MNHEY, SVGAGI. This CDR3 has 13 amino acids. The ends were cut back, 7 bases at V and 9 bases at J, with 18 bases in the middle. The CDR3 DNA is TGTGCCAGCACCCTCCAGGGCACCGGATCCCAGTACTTC. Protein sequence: CASTLQGTGSQYF.

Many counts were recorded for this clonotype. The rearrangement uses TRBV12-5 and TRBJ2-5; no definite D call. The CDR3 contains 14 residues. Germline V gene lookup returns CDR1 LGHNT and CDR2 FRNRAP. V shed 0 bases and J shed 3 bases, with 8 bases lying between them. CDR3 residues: CASGLVPDEETQYF. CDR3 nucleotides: TGTGCTAGTGGTTTGGTACCAGATGAAGAGACCCAGTACTTC.

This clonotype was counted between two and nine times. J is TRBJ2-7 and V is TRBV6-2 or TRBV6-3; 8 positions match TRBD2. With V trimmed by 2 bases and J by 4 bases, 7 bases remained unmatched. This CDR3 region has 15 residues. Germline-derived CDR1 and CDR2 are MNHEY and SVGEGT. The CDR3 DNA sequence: TGTGCCAGCAGTTACGACTCAGCGGGAGTATACGAGCAGTACTTC. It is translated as CASSYDSAGVYEQYF.

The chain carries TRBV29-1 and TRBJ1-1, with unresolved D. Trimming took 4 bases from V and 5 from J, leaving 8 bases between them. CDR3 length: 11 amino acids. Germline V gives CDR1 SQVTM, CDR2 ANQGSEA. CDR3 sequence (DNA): TGCAGCGTTGCCCTAGATACTGAAGCTTTCTTT. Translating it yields CSVALDTEAFF. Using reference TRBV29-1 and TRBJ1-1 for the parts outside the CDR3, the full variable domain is SAVISQKPSRDICQRGTSLTIQCQVDSQVTMMFWYRQQPGQSLTLIATANQGSEATYESGFVIDKFPISRPNLTFSTLTVSNMSPEDSSIYLCSVALDTEAFFGQGTRLTVV.

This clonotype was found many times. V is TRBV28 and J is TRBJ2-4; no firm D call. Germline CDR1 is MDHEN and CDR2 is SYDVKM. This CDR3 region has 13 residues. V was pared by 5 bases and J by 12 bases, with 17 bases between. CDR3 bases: TGTGCCAGCAGTCCCCAGGTGGCACGCCCTCAGTACTTC. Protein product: CASSPQVARPQYF. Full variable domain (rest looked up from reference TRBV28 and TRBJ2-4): DVKVTQSSRYLVKRTGEKVFLECVQDMDHENMFWYRQDPGLGLRLIYFSYDVKMKEKGDIPEGYSVSREKKERFSLILESASTNQTSMYLCASSPQVARPQYFGAGTRLSVL.

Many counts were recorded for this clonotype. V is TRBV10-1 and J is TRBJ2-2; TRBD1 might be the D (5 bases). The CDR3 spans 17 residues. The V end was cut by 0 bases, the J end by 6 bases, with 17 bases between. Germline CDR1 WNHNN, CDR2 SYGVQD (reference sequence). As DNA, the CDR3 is TGCGCCAGCAGTGAGTCGGTGGGGCGTATAAACCCCGGGGAGCTGTTTTTT. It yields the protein CASSESVGRINPGELFF.

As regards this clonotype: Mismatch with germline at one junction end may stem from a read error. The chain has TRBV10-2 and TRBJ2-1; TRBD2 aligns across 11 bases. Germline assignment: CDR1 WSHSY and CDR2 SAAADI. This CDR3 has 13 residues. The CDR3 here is CACRGGTSGEQFF. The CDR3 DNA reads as TGCGCCTGCAGGGGCGGGACTAGCGGTGAGCAGTTCTTC.

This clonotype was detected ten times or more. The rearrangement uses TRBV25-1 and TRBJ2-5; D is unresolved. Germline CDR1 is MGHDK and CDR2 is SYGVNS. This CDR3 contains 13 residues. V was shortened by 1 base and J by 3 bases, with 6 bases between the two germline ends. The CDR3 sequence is CASSEWAEETQYF. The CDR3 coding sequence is TGTGCCAGCAGTGAATGGGCTGAAGAGACCCAGTACTTC.

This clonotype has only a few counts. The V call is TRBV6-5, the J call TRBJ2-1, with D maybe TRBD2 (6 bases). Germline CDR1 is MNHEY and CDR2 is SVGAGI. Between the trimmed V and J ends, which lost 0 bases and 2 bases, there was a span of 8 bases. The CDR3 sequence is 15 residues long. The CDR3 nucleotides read TGTGCCAGCAGTTACTCCCGGACTACCTACAATGAGCAGTTCTTC. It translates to CASSYSRTTYNEQFF.

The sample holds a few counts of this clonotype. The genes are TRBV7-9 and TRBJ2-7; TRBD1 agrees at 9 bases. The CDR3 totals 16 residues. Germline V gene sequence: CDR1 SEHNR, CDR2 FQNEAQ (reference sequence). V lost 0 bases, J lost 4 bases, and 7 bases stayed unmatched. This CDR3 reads CASSLASGTGSYEQYF. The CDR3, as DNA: TGTGCCAGCAGCTTAGCATCCGGGACAGGGAGTTACGAGCAGTACTTC.

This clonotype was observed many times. CDR3 in DNA: TGCAGTGCTAACCCCAGTTATGAGCAGTTCTTC. Amino acid sequence: CSANPSYEQFF. V gene TRBV20-1 combines with J gene TRBJ2-1, with D uncertain. Between the trimmed V and J ends, which lost 4 bases and 8 bases, there was a span of 9 bases. This CDR3 is built from 11 residues. Per the germline V gene, CDR1 is DFQATT and CDR2 is SNEGSKA (reference sequence).

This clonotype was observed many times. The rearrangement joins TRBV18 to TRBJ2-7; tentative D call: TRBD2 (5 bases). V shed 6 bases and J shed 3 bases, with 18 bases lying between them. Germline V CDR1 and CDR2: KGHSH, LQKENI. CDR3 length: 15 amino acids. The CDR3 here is CASSAGDTRGYEQYF. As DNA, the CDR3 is TGTGCCAGCTCCGCAGGAGACACTCGGGGCTACGAGCAGTACTTC.

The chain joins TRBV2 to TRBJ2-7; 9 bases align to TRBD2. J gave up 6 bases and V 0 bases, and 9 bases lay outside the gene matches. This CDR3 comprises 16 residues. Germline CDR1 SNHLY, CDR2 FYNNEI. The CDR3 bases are TGTGCCAGCAGTGAAGCCTATAGCGGGAGTGGTGCCGAGCAGTACTTC. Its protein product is CASSEAYSGSGAEQYF.

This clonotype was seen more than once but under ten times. CDR3 DNA: TGTGCCAGCAGGGGGCTGACCGGGGAGCTGTTTTTT. Translation gives CASRGLTGELFF. This sequence joins TRBV12-3 or TRBV12-4 and TRBJ2-2; a weak D match, TRBD1 (5 bases). This CDR3 is built from 12 residues. Deletions cut 6 bases from V and 5 bases from J, with 7 bases between.

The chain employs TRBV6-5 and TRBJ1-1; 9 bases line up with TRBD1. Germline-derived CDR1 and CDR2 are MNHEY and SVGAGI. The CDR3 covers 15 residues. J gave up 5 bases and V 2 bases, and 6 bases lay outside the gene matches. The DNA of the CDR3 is TGTGCCAGCAGTTACAGTGGGACAGGGAGTACTGAAGCTTTCTTT. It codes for CASSYSGTGSTEAFF.

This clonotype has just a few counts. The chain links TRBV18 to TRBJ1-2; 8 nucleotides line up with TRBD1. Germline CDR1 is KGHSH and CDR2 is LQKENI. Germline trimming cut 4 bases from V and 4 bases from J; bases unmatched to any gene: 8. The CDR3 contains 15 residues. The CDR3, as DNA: TGTGCCAGCTCACAACCGGGACAGGAGTTCTATGGCTACACCTTC. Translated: CASSQPGQEFYGYTF.

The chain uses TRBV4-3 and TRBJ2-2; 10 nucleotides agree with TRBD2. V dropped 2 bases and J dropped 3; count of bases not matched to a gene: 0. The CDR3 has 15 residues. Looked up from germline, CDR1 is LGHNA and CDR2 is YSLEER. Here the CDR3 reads CASSQSGRDTGELFF. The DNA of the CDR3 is TGCGCCAGCAGCCAAAGCGGGAGGGACACCGGGGAGCTGTTTTTT.

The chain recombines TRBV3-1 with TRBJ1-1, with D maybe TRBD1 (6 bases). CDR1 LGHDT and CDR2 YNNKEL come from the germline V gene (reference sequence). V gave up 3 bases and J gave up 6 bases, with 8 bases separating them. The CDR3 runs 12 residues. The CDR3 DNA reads TGTGCCAGCAGCCACAGGGGAGCTGAAGCTTTCTTT. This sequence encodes CASSHRGAEAFF.

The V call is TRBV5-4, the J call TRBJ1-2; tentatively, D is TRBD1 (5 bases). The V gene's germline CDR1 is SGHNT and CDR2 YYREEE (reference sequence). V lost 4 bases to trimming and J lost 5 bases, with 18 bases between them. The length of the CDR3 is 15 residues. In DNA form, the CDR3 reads TGTGCCAGCAGCGGGGGTGGAACAGCGTCTTATGGCTACACCTTC. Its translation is CASSGGGTASYGYTF.

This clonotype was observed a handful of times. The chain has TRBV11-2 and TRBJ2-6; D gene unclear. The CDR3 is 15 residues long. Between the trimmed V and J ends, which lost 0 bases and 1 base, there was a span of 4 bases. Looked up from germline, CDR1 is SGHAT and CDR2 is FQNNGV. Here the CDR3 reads CASSLEGSGANVLTF. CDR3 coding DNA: TGTGCCAGCAGCTTAGAGGGATCTGGGGCCAACGTCCTGACTTTC.

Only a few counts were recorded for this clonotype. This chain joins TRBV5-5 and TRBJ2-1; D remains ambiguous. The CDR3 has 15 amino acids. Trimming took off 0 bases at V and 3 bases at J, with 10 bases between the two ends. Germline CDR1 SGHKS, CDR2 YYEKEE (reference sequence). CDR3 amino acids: CASSLVNQNYNEQFF. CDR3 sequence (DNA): TGTGCCAGCAGCTTGGTTAACCAGAACTACAATGAGCAGTTCTTC.

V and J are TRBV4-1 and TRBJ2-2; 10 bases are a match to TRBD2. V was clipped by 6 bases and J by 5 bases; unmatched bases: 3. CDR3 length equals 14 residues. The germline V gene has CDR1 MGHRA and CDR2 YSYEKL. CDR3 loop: CASRTSGLTGELFF. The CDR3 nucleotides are TGCGCCAGCAGGACTAGCGGGTTAACCGGGGAGCTGTTTTTT.

CDR3 loop: CSVGRVSYEQYF. In nucleotides, the CDR3 is TGCAGCGTTGGTCGGGTATCCTACGAGCAGTACTTC. This chain connects TRBV29-1 to TRBJ2-7; the D is unclear. Between the trimmed V and J ends, which lost 4 bases and 1 base, there was a span of 8 bases. Germline loops: CDR1 SQVTM, CDR2 ANQGSEA. This CDR3 has 12 amino acids.

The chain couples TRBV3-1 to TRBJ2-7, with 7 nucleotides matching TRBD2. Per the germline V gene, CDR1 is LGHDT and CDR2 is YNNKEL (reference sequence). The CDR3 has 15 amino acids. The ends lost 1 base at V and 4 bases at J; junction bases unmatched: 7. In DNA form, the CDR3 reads TGTGCCAGCAGCCAAGTTCTCGCGGGAGCGTACGAGCAGTACTTC. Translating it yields CASSQVLAGAYEQYF.

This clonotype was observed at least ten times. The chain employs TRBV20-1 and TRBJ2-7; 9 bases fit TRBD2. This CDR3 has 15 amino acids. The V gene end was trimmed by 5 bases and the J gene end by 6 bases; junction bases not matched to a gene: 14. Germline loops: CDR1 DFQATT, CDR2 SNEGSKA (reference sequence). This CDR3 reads CSAPFWREGPGEQYF. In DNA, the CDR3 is TGCAGTGCTCCATTCTGGCGGGAGGGCCCGGGCGAGCAGTACTTC.